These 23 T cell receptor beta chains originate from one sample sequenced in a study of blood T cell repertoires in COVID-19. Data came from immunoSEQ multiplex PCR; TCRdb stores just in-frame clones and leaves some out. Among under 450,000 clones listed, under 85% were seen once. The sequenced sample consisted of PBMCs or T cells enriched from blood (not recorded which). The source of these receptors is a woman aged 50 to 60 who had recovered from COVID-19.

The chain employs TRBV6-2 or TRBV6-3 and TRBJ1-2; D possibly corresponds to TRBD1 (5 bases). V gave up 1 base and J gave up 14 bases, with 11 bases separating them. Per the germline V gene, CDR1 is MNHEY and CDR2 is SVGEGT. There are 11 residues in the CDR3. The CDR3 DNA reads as TGTGCCAGCAGTTACTACCCAGGGATGACCTTC. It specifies CASSYYPGMTF.

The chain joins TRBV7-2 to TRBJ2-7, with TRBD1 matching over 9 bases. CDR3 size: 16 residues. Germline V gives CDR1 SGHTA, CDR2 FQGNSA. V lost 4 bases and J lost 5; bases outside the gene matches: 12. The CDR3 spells CASSSGPGTGSNEQYF. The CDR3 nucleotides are TGTGCCAGCAGCTCGGGTCCCGGGACAGGGAGCAACGAGCAGTACTTC.

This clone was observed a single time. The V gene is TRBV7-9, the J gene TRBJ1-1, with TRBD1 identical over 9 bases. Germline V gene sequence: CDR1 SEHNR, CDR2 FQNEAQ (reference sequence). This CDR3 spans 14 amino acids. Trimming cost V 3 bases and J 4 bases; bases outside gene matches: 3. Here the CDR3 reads CASSFGTGSTEAFF. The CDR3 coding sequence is TGTGCCAGCAGCTTCGGGACAGGGTCCACTGAAGCTTTCTTT.

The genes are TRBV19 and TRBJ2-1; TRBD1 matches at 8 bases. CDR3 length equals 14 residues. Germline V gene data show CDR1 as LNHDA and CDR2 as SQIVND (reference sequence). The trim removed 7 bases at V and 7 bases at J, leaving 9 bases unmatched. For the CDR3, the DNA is TGTGCCAGTACGACAGGGGCAGCCAGAAATGAGCAGTTCTTC. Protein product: CASTTGAARNEQFF.

CDR3 DNA: TGCGCCAGCAGCCCCGGACAGTTCCGTTCTGGAAAACTGTTTTTT. It translates to CASSPGQFRSGKLFF. The V and J genes are TRBV4-1 and TRBJ1-4; tentative D call: TRBD1 (6 bases). Germline assignment: CDR1 MGHRA and CDR2 YSYEKL. The CDR3 is 15 amino acids. V was cut by 4 bases and J by 10 bases, with 19 bases left in between.

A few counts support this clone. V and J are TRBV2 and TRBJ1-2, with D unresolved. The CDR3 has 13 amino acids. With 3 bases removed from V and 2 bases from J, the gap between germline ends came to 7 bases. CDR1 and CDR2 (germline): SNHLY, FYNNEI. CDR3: CASSDIGNYGYTF. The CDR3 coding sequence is TGTGCCAGCAGTGACATCGGGAACTATGGCTACACCTTC.

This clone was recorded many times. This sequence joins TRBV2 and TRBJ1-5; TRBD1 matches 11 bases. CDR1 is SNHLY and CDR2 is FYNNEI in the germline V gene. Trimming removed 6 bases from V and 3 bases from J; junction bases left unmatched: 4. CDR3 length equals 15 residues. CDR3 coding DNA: TGTGCCAGCAGCGGGACAGGGGGTTACAATCAGCCCCAGCATTTT. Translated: CASSGTGGYNQPQHF. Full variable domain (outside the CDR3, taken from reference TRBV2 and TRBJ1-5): EPEVTQTPSHQVTQMGQEVILRCVPISNHLYFYWYRQILGQKVEFLVSFYNNEISEKSEIFDDQFSVERPDGSNFTLKIRSTKLEDSAMYFCASSGTGGYNQPQHFGDGTRLSIL.

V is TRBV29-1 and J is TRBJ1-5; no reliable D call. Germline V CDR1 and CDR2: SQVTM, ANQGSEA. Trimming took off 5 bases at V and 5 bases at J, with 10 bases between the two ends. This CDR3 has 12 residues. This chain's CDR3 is CSVPAPDQPQHF. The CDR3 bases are TGCAGCGTTCCCGCCCCGGATCAGCCCCAGCATTTT.

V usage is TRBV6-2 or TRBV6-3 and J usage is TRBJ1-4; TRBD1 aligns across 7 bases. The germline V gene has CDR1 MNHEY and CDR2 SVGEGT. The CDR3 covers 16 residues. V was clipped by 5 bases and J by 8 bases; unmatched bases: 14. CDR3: CASSRWLTGLKEKLFF. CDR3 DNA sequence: TGTGCCAGCAGTCGCTGGCTGACAGGGCTTAAGGAAAAACTGTTTTTT.

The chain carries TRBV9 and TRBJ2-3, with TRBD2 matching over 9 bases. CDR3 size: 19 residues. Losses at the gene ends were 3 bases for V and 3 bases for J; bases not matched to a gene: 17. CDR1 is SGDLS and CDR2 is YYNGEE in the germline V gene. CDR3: CASSARGGASGTPTDTQYF. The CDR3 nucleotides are TGTGCCAGCAGCGCGAGGGGTGGGGCTAGCGGGACGCCGACAGATACGCAGTATTTT.

The CDR3 bases are TGTGCCAGTAGTATCCCCATGGCAGGGGTAGAAAAACTGTTTTTT. This encodes CASSIPMAGVEKLFF. This rearrangement joins TRBV19 to TRBJ1-4; tentatively, D is TRBD1 (6 bases). Germline CDR1 is LNHDA and CDR2 is SQIVND (reference sequence). Trimming removed 3 bases from V and 8 bases from J, with 16 bases in between. The CDR3 is 15 residues long.

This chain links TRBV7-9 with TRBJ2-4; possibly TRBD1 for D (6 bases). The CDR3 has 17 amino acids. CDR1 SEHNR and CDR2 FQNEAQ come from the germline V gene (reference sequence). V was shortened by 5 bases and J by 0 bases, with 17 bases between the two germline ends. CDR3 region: CASSPWRQVLAKNIQYF. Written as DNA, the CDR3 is TGTGCCAGCAGCCCCTGGAGACAGGTGTTAGCCAAAAACATTCAGTACTTC.

CDR3 sequence reads: CASSTVGQGTRNTIYF. In nucleotides, the CDR3 is TGTGCCAGTAGTACAGTGGGTCAGGGTACGAGAAACACCATATATTTT. The chain has TRBV19 and TRBJ1-3, with a possible D match to TRBD1 (5 bases). V was pared by 4 bases and J by 5 bases, with 18 bases between. Germline values: CDR1 LNHDA, CDR2 SQIVND (reference sequence). This CDR3 comprises 16 residues.

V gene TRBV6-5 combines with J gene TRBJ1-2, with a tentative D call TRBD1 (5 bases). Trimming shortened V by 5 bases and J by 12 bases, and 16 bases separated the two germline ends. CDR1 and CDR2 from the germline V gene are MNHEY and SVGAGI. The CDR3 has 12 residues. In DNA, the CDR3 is TGTGCCAGCAGTCGGGTAGGATGGGGCCACACCTTC. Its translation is CASSRVGWGHTF.

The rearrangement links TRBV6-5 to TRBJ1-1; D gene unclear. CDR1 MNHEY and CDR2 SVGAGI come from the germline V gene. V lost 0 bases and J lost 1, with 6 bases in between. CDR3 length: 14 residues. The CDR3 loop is CASSYSIRNTEAFF. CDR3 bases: TGTGCCAGCAGTTACTCCATTAGGAACACTGAAGCTTTCTTT.

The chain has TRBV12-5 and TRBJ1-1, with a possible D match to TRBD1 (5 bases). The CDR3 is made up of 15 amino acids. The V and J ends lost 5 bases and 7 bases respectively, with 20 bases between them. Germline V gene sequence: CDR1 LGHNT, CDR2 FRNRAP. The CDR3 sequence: CASGTPPAGRVEAFF. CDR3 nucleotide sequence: TGTGCTAGTGGTACACCCCCCGCAGGGAGGGTTGAAGCTTTCTTT.

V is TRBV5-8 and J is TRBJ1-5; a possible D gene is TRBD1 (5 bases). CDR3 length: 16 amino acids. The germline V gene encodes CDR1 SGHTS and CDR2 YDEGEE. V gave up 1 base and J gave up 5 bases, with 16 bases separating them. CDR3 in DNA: TGTGCCAGCAGCTTGAGGAGGGGCTGGACGGATCAGCCCCAGCATTTT. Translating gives CASSLRRGWTDQPQHF.

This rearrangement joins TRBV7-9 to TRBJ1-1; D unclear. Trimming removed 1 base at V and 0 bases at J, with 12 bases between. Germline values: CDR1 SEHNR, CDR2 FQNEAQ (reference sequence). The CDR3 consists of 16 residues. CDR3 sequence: CASSLVAALMNTEAFF. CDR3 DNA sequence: TGTGCCAGCAGCTTAGTGGCCGCTCTCATGAACACTGAAGCTTTCTTT.

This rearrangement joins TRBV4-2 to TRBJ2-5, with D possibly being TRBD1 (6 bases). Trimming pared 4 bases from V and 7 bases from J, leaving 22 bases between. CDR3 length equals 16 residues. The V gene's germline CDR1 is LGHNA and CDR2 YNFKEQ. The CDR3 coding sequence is TGTGCCAGCAGCCGAACAGTAAGACAGGTCCCGGGGACCCAGTACTTC. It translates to CASSRTVRQVPGTQYF.

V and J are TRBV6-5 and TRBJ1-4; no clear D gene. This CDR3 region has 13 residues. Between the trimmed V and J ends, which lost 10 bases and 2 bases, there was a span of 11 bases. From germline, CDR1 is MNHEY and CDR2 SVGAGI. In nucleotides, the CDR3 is TGTGCCACCCGAGGGTACACTAATGAAAAACTGTTTTTT. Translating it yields CATRGYTNEKLFF.

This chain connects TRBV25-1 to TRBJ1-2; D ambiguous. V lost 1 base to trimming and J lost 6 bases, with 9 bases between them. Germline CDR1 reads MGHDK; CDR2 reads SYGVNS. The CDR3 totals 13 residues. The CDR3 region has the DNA TGTGCCAGCAGTGAATTAAATCGCGATGGCTACACCTTC. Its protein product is CASSELNRDGYTF.

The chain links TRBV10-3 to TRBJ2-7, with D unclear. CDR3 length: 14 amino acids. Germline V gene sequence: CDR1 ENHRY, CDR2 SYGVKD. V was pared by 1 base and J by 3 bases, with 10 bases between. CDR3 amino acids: CAISEFLSLYEQYF. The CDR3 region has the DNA TGTGCCATCAGTGAGTTTCTATCCCTCTACGAGCAGTACTTC.

The CDR3, as DNA: TGTGCCTGGAGAGGGGGCTTTAACTATGGCTACACCTTC. This sequence encodes CAWRGGFNYGYTF. This chain links TRBV30 with TRBJ1-2, with 7 bases lining up with TRBD1. Germline V gives CDR1 GTSNPN, CDR2 SVGIG (reference sequence). The CDR3 has 13 residues. J gave up 1 base and V 3 bases, and 2 bases lay outside the gene matches.